The 29 T cell receptor beta chains presented below share a single source sample, sequenced in a study of blood T cells in healthy people across ages. The second PCR ran roughly 6 to 11 cycles with a sample-barcoded 5' primer and J-beta primers. TCRdb reprocessed the 5' RACE reads with MiXCR, giving one entry per CDR3 protein. The data hold around 1,600,000 distinct CDR3 sequences, with less than 45% observed a single time. Sequenced material: blood. The receptors originated from a woman between 18 and 30 years old in good health.

This clonotype was detected a few times. The chain links TRBV14 to TRBJ2-3, with D tentatively TRBD2 (5 bases). The germline V gene encodes CDR1 SGHDN and CDR2 FVKESK. The CDR3 has 16 amino acids. V lost 0 bases to trimming and J lost 6 bases, with 16 bases between them. The DNA for the CDR3 is TGTGCCAGCAGCCAAGAGCTCGGACTCTTGCTCGATACGCAGTATTTT. As protein: CASSQELGLLLDTQYF.

V gene TRBV4-1 combines with J gene TRBJ1-5; TRBD1 matches 8 bases. After removal of 1 base from V and 6 bases from J, the junction contained 5 bases not matched to a gene. CDR1 is MGHRA, CDR2 YSYEKL, per germline. CDR3 length equals 15 residues. The CDR3 spells CASSQGQGASQPQHF. CDR3 bases: TGCGCCAGCAGCCAAGGGCAGGGGGCCAGTCAGCCCCAGCATTTT.

This rearrangement joins TRBV7-6 to TRBJ1-4, with 10 nucleotides matching TRBD1. V lost 4 bases and J lost 6; bases outside the gene matches: 8. The length of the CDR3 is 16 residues. The germline V gene encodes CDR1 SGHVS and CDR2 FNYEAQ. The DNA of the CDR3 is TGTGCCAGCAGCTACCCCGGACAGGGGGAGGATGAAAAACTGTTTTTT. It specifies CASSYPGQGEDEKLFF.

The rearrangement links TRBV24-1 to TRBJ2-7, with 9 bases identical to TRBD1. V was clipped by 9 bases and J by 4 bases; unmatched bases: 21. CDR1 is KGHDR and CDR2 is SFDVKD in the germline V gene. This CDR3 is 18 amino acids long. CDR3 nucleotide sequence: TGTGCCACCGAGGGACAGGGCATACCCAATATCTCCGTATACGAGCAGTACTTC. This codes for CATEGQGIPNISVYEQYF.

This clonotype was seen more than once but under ten times. This chain joins TRBV7-9 and TRBJ1-2, with TRBD1 identical over 10 bases. Per germline, CDR1 SEHNR and CDR2 FQNEAQ (reference sequence). V was pared by 6 bases and J by 5 bases, with 9 bases of the junction left unmatched. The CDR3 length is 15 residues. CDR3 DNA: TGTGCCAGCAGTTTTCAGACAGGGGGCGGTTATGGCTACACCTTC. Protein product: CASSFQTGGGYGYTF.

The rearrangement uses TRBV13 and TRBJ2-5, with 10 bases fitting TRBD2. The CDR3 extends over 16 amino acids. Germline CDR1 PRHDT, CDR2 FYEKMQ (reference sequence). The junction had 5 bases not matched to a gene; V was cut back by 3 bases and J by 1 base. The CDR3 sequence: CASSFLSGGAQETQYF. In DNA form, the CDR3 reads TGTGCCAGCAGCTTCCTGAGCGGGGGGGCCCAAGAGACCCAGTACTTC.

This clonotype was observed a few times. The CDR3 DNA reads as TGTGCCAGCCGAGGACAGACTGGTTACGAGCAGTACTTC. This gives the protein CASRGQTGYEQYF. The J gene is TRBJ2-4, the V gene TRBV25-1; weak D call: TRBD1 (6 bases). The DNA end lines up better with TRBJ2-7; the J call may be wrong. Germline-derived CDR1 and CDR2 are MGHDK and SYGVNS. The CDR3 is made up of 13 amino acids.

The chain links TRBV6-1 to TRBJ1-1; no reliable D call. Looked up from germline, CDR1 is MNHNS and CDR2 is SASEGT. The CDR3 runs 15 residues. The V gene lost 3 bases and the J gene lost 0 bases, with 11 bases spanning the gap. CDR3 loop: CASSDRGWMNTEAFF. For the CDR3, the DNA is TGTGCCAGCAGTGACCGCGGGTGGATGAACACTGAAGCTTTCTTT.

For the CDR3, the DNA is TGCGCCAGCAGCCACCTGACAGGGACAAACACTGAAGCTTTCTTT. It translates to CASSHLTGTNTEAFF. The chain recombines TRBV5-1 with TRBJ1-1, with 7 positions matching TRBD1. From germline, CDR1 is SGHRS and CDR2 YFSETQ. The CDR3 loop spans 15 amino acids. The V segment lost 4 bases and the J segment 2 bases; nucleotides outside the gene matches: 8.

This clonotype was found a few times. The chain carries TRBV11-1 and TRBJ2-7; possibly TRBD2 for D (6 bases). In germline, CDR1 is SGHAT, CDR2 FQDESV (reference sequence). V was cut by 4 bases and J by 1 base, with 20 bases left in between. The CDR3 loop spans 17 amino acids. CDR3 in DNA: TGTGCCAGCAGCTCTGGACGTTGGGGAGGAAAATCCTACGAGCAGTACTTC. This gives the protein CASSSGRWGGKSYEQYF.

This clonotype came up a few times. V usage is TRBV20-1 and J usage is TRBJ2-7; D is unresolved. The CDR3 has 13 amino acids. CDR1 is DFQATT and CDR2 is SNEGSKA in the germline V gene (reference sequence). The V end lost 5 bases, the J end lost 2 bases, and 13 bases lay between the germline ends. CDR3 protein: CSAPPFTTYEQYF. The CDR3 region has the DNA TGCAGTGCTCCCCCTTTTACCACCTACGAGCAGTACTTC.

Comments on this clonotype: A read error may be the cause here, since a much bigger clone is one base away. The rearrangement links TRBV29-1 to TRBJ2-5, with D unclear. Trimming removed 4 bases from V and 11 bases from J, with 23 bases in between. CDR1 SQVTM and CDR2 ANQGSEA come from the germline V gene. The CDR3 is 14 residues long. CDR3 residues: CSVVPRTTYNEQYF. The CDR3 region has the DNA TGCAGCGTTGTCCCCCGGACGACCTACAATGAGCAGTACTTC.

CDR3 sequence reads: CASISGRKAFF. In DNA form, the CDR3 reads TGTGCCAGCATCTCGGGCCGGAAAGCTTTCTTT. The chain is built from TRBV7-9 and TRBJ1-1, with unresolved D. The CDR3 length is 11 residues. V was pared by 7 bases and J by 9 bases, with 12 bases between. Germline CDR1 and CDR2: SEHNR and FQNEAQ (reference sequence).

This clonotype was seen at least ten times. The rearrangement uses TRBV3-1 and TRBJ2-1, with TRBD1 identical over 8 bases. CDR3 length: 13 residues. Unmatched junction bases numbered 2, after V lost 1 base and J lost 9 bases. CDR1 is LGHDT, CDR2 YNNKEL, per germline (reference sequence). CDR3 sequence reads: CASSQAQGGEQFF. The CDR3, as DNA: TGTGCCAGCAGCCAAGCACAGGGGGGTGAGCAGTTCTTC.

The chain links TRBV20-1 to TRBJ1-2; no clear D. The V end lost 1 base, the J end lost 4 bases, and 16 bases lay between the germline ends. This CDR3 contains 15 residues. Germline CDR1 reads DFQATT; CDR2 reads SNEGSKA (reference sequence). CDR3 sequence reads: CSARVGGRGVYGYTF. The CDR3 bases are TGCAGTGCTAGAGTCGGAGGACGGGGAGTCTATGGCTACACCTTC.

A few counts support this clonotype. J is TRBJ2-1 and V is TRBV11-2; 8 positions match TRBD2. V lost 0 bases and J lost 2; bases outside the gene matches: 3. The length of the CDR3 is 16 residues. CDR1 and CDR2 from the germline V gene are SGHAT and FQNNGV. CDR3 protein: CASSLELAGAYNEQFF. The CDR3 DNA sequence: TGTGCCAGCAGCTTAGAGCTAGCGGGTGCCTACAATGAGCAGTTCTTC.

The genes are TRBV4-1 and TRBJ1-4, with D hard to call. CDR1 and CDR2 from the germline V gene are MGHRA and YSYEKL. V lost 4 bases to trimming and J lost 4 bases, with 13 bases between them. The CDR3 has 15 amino acids. The CDR3 DNA reads as TGCGCCAGCAGCCGACGGGGAGATTTTAATGAAAAACTGTTTTTT. Translated, it gives CASSRRGDFNEKLFF.

The chain carries TRBV20-1 and TRBJ2-7, with D possibly matching TRBD2 (5 bases). The CDR3 spans 13 residues. The V gene's germline CDR1 is DFQATT and CDR2 SNEGSKA (reference sequence). V was pared by 6 bases and J by 0 bases, with 12 bases between. CDR3 DNA sequence: TGCAGTGCCTCCTCCGGGATCTCCTACGAGCAGTACTTC. This codes for CSASSGISYEQYF.

V gene TRBV7-6 combines with J gene TRBJ1-1; D is perhaps TRBD1 (5 bases). Between the trimmed V and J ends, which lost 5 bases and 6 bases, there was a span of 13 bases. Germline CDR1 and CDR2: SGHVS and FNYEAQ. The CDR3 length is 13 residues. CDR3 region: CASSAGLGPEAFF. The CDR3 DNA reads as TGTGCCAGCAGCGCAGGGTTGGGCCCTGAAGCTTTCTTT.

This clonotype was counted a single time. The chain employs TRBV12-3 or TRBV12-4 and TRBJ1-4; TRBD1 agrees at 8 bases. With 5 bases clipped from V and 4 bases from J, the junction kept 9 bases outside the gene matches. The CDR3 contains 16 residues. CDR3 residues: CASSLDRGGSNEKLFF. The CDR3 nucleotides are TGTGCCAGCAGTCTTGACAGGGGCGGGAGTAATGAAAAACTGTTTTTT.

The chain carries TRBV11-2 and TRBJ2-3, with TRBD2 matching 16 bases. The J segment lost 4 bases and the V segment lost 6 bases, leaving 16 bases of the junction unmatched. Germline V gene sequence: CDR1 SGHAT, CDR2 FQNNGV. The CDR3 runs to 20 residues. CDR3 protein: CASSPPGGLAGGPLPDTQYF. For the CDR3, the DNA is TGTGCCAGCAGTCCCCCCGGGGGACTAGCGGGGGGGCCTCTACCAGATACGCAGTATTTT.

V usage is TRBV3-1 and J usage is TRBJ2-3; TRBD2 matches at 12 bases. The trim removed 4 bases at V and 7 bases at J, leaving 6 bases unmatched. The CDR3 has 15 amino acids. Germline lookup yields CDR1 LGHDT and CDR2 YNNKEL (reference sequence). The CDR3 coding sequence is TGTGCCAGCAGCCGCGCGGGACTAGCGGGCAATACGCAGTATTTT. It translates to CASSRAGLAGNTQYF.

In DNA form, the CDR3 reads TGTGCCAGCAGGGAAACGAGCGGGGTAGGCACAGATACGCAGTATTTT. This sequence encodes CASRETSGVGTDTQYF. The chain joins TRBV7-9 to TRBJ2-3, with 7 bases matching TRBD2. There are 16 residues in the CDR3. Germline V CDR1 and CDR2: SEHNR, FQNEAQ (reference sequence). V lost 6 bases and J lost 1; bases outside the gene matches: 10.

This chain uses TRBV6-6 with TRBJ2-7, with D maybe TRBD1 (6 bases). This CDR3 spans 14 amino acids. Per germline, CDR1 MNHNY and CDR2 SVGAGI (reference sequence). Trimming removed 4 bases at V and 2 bases at J, with 12 bases between. The CDR3 DNA sequence: TGTGCCAGCAGTTCCCGGGACACAACCTACGAGCAGTACTTC. Translating it yields CASSSRDTTYEQYF.

This chain links TRBV28 with TRBJ2-4; D tentatively fits TRBD1 or TRBD2 (6 bases each). The CDR3 loop spans 13 amino acids. The V end was cut by 8 bases, the J end by 6 bases, with 14 bases between. Germline CDR1 is MDHEN and CDR2 is SYDVKM. Written as DNA, the CDR3 is TGTGCCAGCGGGGGGACATTGATAAACATTCAGTACTTC. Amino acid sequence: CASGGTLINIQYF.

The V call is TRBV29-1, the J call TRBJ1-1, with D uncertain. Trimming pared 3 bases from V and 1 base from J, leaving 9 bases between. CDR1 is SQVTM, CDR2 ANQGSEA, per germline. This CDR3 is 13 amino acids long. CDR3 sequence reads: CSVDGRTNTEAFF. CDR3 DNA: TGCAGCGTTGATGGCAGAACGAACACTGAAGCTTTCTTT.

V is TRBV20-1 and J is TRBJ2-7; TRBD1 is a possible D gene (6 bases). Germline V CDR1 and CDR2: DFQATT, SNEGSKA (reference sequence). The CDR3 consists of 13 residues. Deletions cut 4 bases from V and 7 bases from J, with 17 bases between. The CDR3 sequence: CSATGIGGEEQYF. CDR3 DNA sequence: TGCAGTGCTACCGGGATAGGGGGTGAGGAGCAGTACTTC.

This rearrangement joins TRBV6-2 or TRBV6-3 to TRBJ2-1; D unresolved. CDR1 is MNHEY and CDR2 is SVGEGT in the germline V gene. Trimming removed 0 bases at V and 3 bases at J, with 18 bases between. This CDR3 has 18 amino acids. CDR3 protein: CASSYSLPRSDNYNEQFF. The CDR3 nucleotides are TGTGCCAGCAGTTACTCCCTGCCTAGGTCGGATAACTACAATGAGCAGTTCTTC.

On this clonotype itself: At one end, the junction sequence differs from germline, possibly due to a read error. V gene TRBV29-1 combines with J gene TRBJ2-1; D gene unclear. Germline values: CDR1 SQVTM, CDR2 ANQGSEA. The CDR3 runs to 16 residues. The CDR3 coding sequence is TGCAGCGTTGGGGGTGTGGACGGCAGCTCCTACAAGGAGCAGTTCTTC. Translated, it gives CSVGGVDGSSYKEQFF.